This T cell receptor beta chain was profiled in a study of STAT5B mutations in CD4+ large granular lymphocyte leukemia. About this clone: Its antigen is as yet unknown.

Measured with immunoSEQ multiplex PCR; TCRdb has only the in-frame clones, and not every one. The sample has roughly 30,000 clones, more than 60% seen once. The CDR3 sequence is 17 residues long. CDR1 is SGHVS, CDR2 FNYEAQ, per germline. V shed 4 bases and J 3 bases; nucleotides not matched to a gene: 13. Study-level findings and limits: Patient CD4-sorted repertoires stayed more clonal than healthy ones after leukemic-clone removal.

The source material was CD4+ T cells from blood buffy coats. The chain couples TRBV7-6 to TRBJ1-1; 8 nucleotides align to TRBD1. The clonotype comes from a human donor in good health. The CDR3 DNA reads TGTGCCAGCAGCTCTGTCCCCCGGACAGGGAAAGACACTGAAGCTTTCTTT. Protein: CASSSVPRTGKDTEAFF.